This TCR beta chain originates from a study of blood T cell repertoires in COVID-19. As for the study in general: Sites in the United States, Italy and Spain provided acute and convalescent COVID-19 samples. The analysed material was cDNA or gDNA that came from T cells, B-cell-depleted T cells, or PBMCs.

Under the authors' procedure: By means of reference gene primer amplification, nucleated cell counts were estimated. Some clones are missing from TCRdb's copy, which holds only in-frame ones; the method was immunoSEQ multiplex PCR. V, J and clone size are taken as reported in that table, and D and trimming were inferred from the DNA itself. This sample has 270,000 or so clones, with 84% found just once. Trimming stripped 10 bases from V and 0 bases from J, with 10 bases between. Germline V CDR1 and CDR2: ENHRY, SYGVKD. This CDR3 has 13 residues. V is TRBV10-3 and J is TRBJ1-3; perhaps TRBD1 as D (6 bases). Sequenced input: peripheral blood. The receptor was isolated from a human donor in a cohort sampled during active COVID-19. This chain's CDR3 is CATRQDSGNTIYF. CDR3 DNA sequence: TGTGCCACCCGACAGGACTCTGGAAACACCATATATTTT.